This T cell receptor beta chain derives from a study of T cell responses to AZD1222 COVID-19 vaccine. About the study: Second-dose timings of about 4 or about 12 weeks were pooled. The study, taken as a whole, reports: Donors were chiefly white British, with a greater number of females, and clonal diversity was perhaps underestimated. Reports say nearly half of spike-specific TCRs go after unmutated variant regions. The peak T cell response came first, and repertoires were sampled only after it.

Trimming cost V 1 base and J 1 base; bases outside gene matches: 7. CDR3 length: 16 residues. Germline V gene data show CDR1 as SGHVS and CDR2 as FQNEAQ. About this clone: Its antigen is currently unknown.

TCRdb's copy holds only in-frame clones and misses some; the assay was immunoSEQ multiplex PCR. Among approximately 140,000 clones listed, 85% to 95% were seen once. The rearrangement joins TRBV7-8 to TRBJ2-7; 7 nucleotides line up with TRBD1. This specimen was peripheral blood, taken on day 0 of AZD1222 vaccination. The receptor's source is an adult in good health. CDR3 nucleotide sequence: TGTGCCAGCAGCTTAGGTCTGACAGGGTCTTCCTACGAGCAGTACTTC. This gives the protein CASSLGLTGSSYEQYF.